Below are 32 T cell receptor beta chains sequenced from a single sample in a study of spatial heterogeneity in lung cancer. Time point indicated: sample taken at primary tumor resection. No antigen has been identified for these receptors. Whole-study results and caveats: Counts of expanded intratumoral alpha and beta TCRs tracked tumor mutation counts.

MiXCR was run by TCRdb on the 5' RACE reads, yielding one entry per CDR3 protein. The sample carries 3,000 to 4,000 distinct CDR3 sequences, approximately 7% recorded once. The starting material was lung tumor tissue, obtained at surgery. These receptors were obtained from a male donor with early-stage non-small cell lung cancer.

As to this clonotype: This beta chain was picked up by a library intended for alpha chains and is off target, so its count carries little meaning. The chain couples TRBV13 to TRBJ1-4, with D perhaps matching TRBD1 (6 bases). V dropped 5 bases and J dropped 0 bases, with 22 bases sitting between them. The CDR3 covers 19 residues. Germline V CDR1 and CDR2: PRHDT, FYEKMQ (reference sequence). The CDR3 loop is CASSVTTGGWGPTNEKLFF. CDR3 nucleotides: TGTGCCAGCAGCGTGACCACCGGGGGATGGGGGCCAACTAATGAAAAACTGTTTTTT.

By frequency in the sample, this clonotype is large. Within a library made for alpha chains, this beta chain is off target, and its count is uninformative. This chain joins TRBV11-2 and TRBJ1-3; D ambiguous. Germline CDR1 is SGHAT and CDR2 is FQNNGV. The ends were cut back, 2 bases at V and 1 base at J, with 15 bases in the middle. This CDR3 has 17 residues. The CDR3 nucleotides read TGTGCCAGCAGCTTATTTGGTCGTGAACAGTCTGGAAACACCATATATTTT. Protein: CASSLFGREQSGNTIYF.

This clonotype qualifies as medium-sized. This beta chain is an unintended read in a library built for alpha chains; its size means little. The V call is TRBV7-2, the J call TRBJ2-5; TRBD2 aligns across 8 bases. Germline loops: CDR1 SGHTA, CDR2 FQGNSA. With V trimmed by 5 bases and J by 4 bases, 15 bases remained unmatched. The CDR3 contains 17 residues. The CDR3 DNA reads TGTGCCAGCAGCCCCGGCGGCGGGGGCGGGAGGCGAGAGACCCAGTACTTC. This encodes CASSPGGGGGRRETQYF.

This clonotype ranks as medium-sized (0.01 to 0.1%). In a library made to pick up alpha chains, this beta chain is a stray read with a size that means little. The chain employs TRBV30 and TRBJ2-3; 8 nucleotides match TRBD2. The trim removed 0 bases at V and 3 bases at J, leaving 14 bases unmatched. This CDR3 has 18 residues. Germline V gives CDR1 GTSNPN, CDR2 SVGIG (reference sequence). In DNA, the CDR3 is TGTGCCTGGAGTGTAATGTCTGGTGGCGGGGGGAAAACAGATACGCAGTATTTT. Amino acids: CAWSVMSGGGGKTDTQYF.

By proportion, this clonotype is large. Because the library targeted alpha chains, this beta chain is an off-target read whose size means little. The rearrangement links TRBV4-2 to TRBJ2-1, with D tentatively TRBD2 (5 bases). Between the trimmed V and J ends, which lost 6 bases and 3 bases, there was a span of 9 bases. CDR1 is LGHNA and CDR2 is YNFKEQ in the germline V gene. The CDR3 is made up of 13 amino acids. The CDR3 spells CASRGGYYNEQFF. CDR3 sequence (DNA): TGTGCCAGCAGAGGCGGGTACTACAATGAGCAGTTCTTC.

Details on this clonotype: This beta chain is an off-target read within a library intended for alpha chains, so its frequency means little. The rearrangement joins TRBV11-3 to TRBJ1-4, with D hard to call. The CDR3 length is 16 residues. CDR1 is SGHNT and CDR2 is YENEEA in the germline V gene. V was clipped by 1 base and J by 8 bases, with 17 bases between them. CDR3 DNA: TGTGCCAGCAGCTTAGGGGCTGGGAAATTTTGGGAAAAACTGTTTTTT. This codes for CASSLGAGKFWEKLFF.

This clonotype is medium-sized (0.01 to 0.1%) within its sample. This beta chain lies outside the target of a library built for alpha chains; its clone size means little. The chain links TRBV27 to TRBJ2-7; D gene ambiguous. CDR1 is MNHEY, CDR2 SMNVEV, per germline (reference sequence). Trimming stripped 2 bases from V and 4 bases from J, with 15 bases between. The CDR3 runs 15 residues. The CDR3 region is CASSLGSASGYEQYF. CDR3 bases: TGTGCCAGCAGTTTAGGGTCGGCCTCGGGTTACGAGCAGTACTTC.

This clonotype is medium-sized by share. This beta chain is off target for a library built for alpha chains, so its abundance means little. The rearrangement uses TRBV6-1 and TRBJ2-4; 12 bases fit TRBD1. Germline loops: CDR1 MNHNS, CDR2 SASEGT. Trimming at V came to 2 bases and at J to 0 bases, leaving 8 bases not matched to a gene. The CDR3 is made up of 19 amino acids. CDR3 sequence reads: CASSEMGQGATLAKNIQYF. DNA for the CDR3: TGTGCCAGCAGTGAAATGGGACAGGGGGCAACGTTAGCCAAAAACATTCAGTACTTC.

Sample share makes this clonotype medium-sized. Being off target in a library aimed at alpha chains, this beta chain has a size of little meaning. The J gene is TRBJ1-2, the V gene TRBV30; possible D gene TRBD1, 5 bases. Trimming took off 0 bases at V and 10 bases at J, with 15 bases between the two ends. This CDR3 spans 13 amino acids. Per germline, CDR1 GTSNPN and CDR2 SVGIG (reference sequence). The DNA for the CDR3 is TGTGCCTGGAGTGTACGGGAGGGGTCCTCCTACACCTTC. Amino acid sequence: CAWSVREGSSYTF.

By its share, this clonotype is medium-sized. This beta chain represents an off-target read in a library built for alpha chains; its size is of limited meaning. The chain recombines TRBV12-3 or TRBV12-4 with TRBJ2-3, with TRBD1 as a possible D gene (5 bases). The CDR3 length is 13 residues. With 10 bases removed from V and 3 bases from J, the gap between germline ends came to 14 bases. CDR3 loop: CATNSQGTDTQYF. The CDR3 DNA is TGTGCCACTAACTCGCAGGGTACAGATACGCAGTATTTT.

This clonotype was seen many times. Since it is a stray read in a library aimed at alpha chains, this beta chain has a size that is not meaningful. The gene calls are TRBV11-3 and TRBJ2-1; no reliable D call. The CDR3 consists of 14 residues. Germline CDR1 and CDR2: SGHNT and YENEEA. V was cut by 1 base and J by 3 bases, with 7 bases left in between. The CDR3 is CASSLVGDYNEQFF. The DNA of the CDR3 is TGTGCCAGCAGCTTAGTGGGCGACTACAATGAGCAGTTCTTC.

This clonotype was counted ten times or more. For a library built for alpha chains, this beta chain is a stray read; little rests on its size. The chain combines TRBV2 with TRBJ2-1; TRBD1 agrees at 12 bases. With V trimmed by 4 bases and J by 1 base, 11 bases remained unmatched. Germline CDR1 is SNHLY and CDR2 is FYNNEI. The CDR3 loop spans 19 amino acids. Here the CDR3 DNA reads TGTGCCAGCAGTGGGTCCGGGACAGGGGGCGCAAAGTCCTACAATGAGCAGTTCTTC. Protein: CASSGSGTGGAKSYNEQFF.

This clonotype was counted ten times or more. The library was designed around alpha chains, so this beta chain is a stray read whose abundance carries little weight. The chain combines TRBV21-1 with TRBJ2-7; TRBD2, the table's D call, was not compared with the DNA. TRBV21-1 is listed as a pseudogene. This CDR3 spans 17 amino acids. The CDR3 nucleotides are TGTGCCAGCATCTCTCCAGGGCGTCCCAGGGACTGTTACGAGCAGTACGTC. This gives the protein CASISPGRPRDCYEQYV.

This clonotype was observed at least ten times. In a library made to pick up alpha chains, this beta chain is a stray read with a size that means little. This rearrangement joins TRBV4-2 to TRBJ1-1; a possible D gene is TRBD1 (6 bases). In germline, CDR1 is LGHNA, CDR2 YNFKEQ. This CDR3 is built from 14 residues. With 4 bases removed from V and 13 bases from J, the gap between germline ends came to 22 bases. CDR3 bases: TGTGCCAGCAGCCCCCCGAGGGAGGGGGGTGATTTTTTCTTT. It specifies CASSPPREGGDFFF.

Sample share makes this clonotype medium-sized. Because the library targeted alpha chains, this beta chain is an off-target read whose size means little. The V gene is TRBV24-1, the J gene TRBJ2-3; D might be TRBD1 (6 bases). This CDR3 region has 13 residues. Germline CDR1 reads KGHDR; CDR2 reads SFDVKD. Trimming removed 7 bases at V and 2 bases at J, with 9 bases between. This CDR3 is CATRGADTDTQYF. Here the CDR3 DNA reads TGTGCCACCAGGGGGGCAGACACAGATACGCAGTATTTT.

This clonotype came up many times. This beta chain is off target for a library built for alpha chains, so its abundance means little. The chain has TRBV7-2 and TRBJ2-5; a weak D match, TRBD1 (6 bases). The CDR3 loop spans 15 amino acids. Deletions cut 6 bases from V and 2 bases from J, with 16 bases between. Germline CDR1 reads SGHTA; CDR2 reads FQGNSA. The CDR3, as DNA: TGTGCCAGCAGTCAAAACATGGGGGCGCAAGAGACCCAGTACTTC. Residues: CASSQNMGAQETQYF.

In this sample, this clonotype is medium-sized (0.01 to 0.1%). A library made for alpha chains picked up this beta chain off target, so its size means little. The genes are TRBV30 and TRBJ2-1; D gene uncertain. This CDR3 comprises 11 residues. CDR1 is GTSNPN, CDR2 SVGIG, per germline (reference sequence). V gave up 5 bases and J gave up 7 bases, with 9 bases separating them. The CDR3 DNA sequence: TGTGCCTGGGAAGAAATAAATGAGCAGTTCTTC. It encodes CAWEEINEQFF.

To note about this clonotype: In a library made to pick up alpha chains, this beta chain is a stray read with a size that means little. CDR3 sequence: CSVEDQDRRTYNEQFF. The DNA of the CDR3 is TGCAGCGTTGAAGACCAGGACAGGAGGACCTACAATGAGCAGTTCTTC. The chain couples TRBV29-1 to TRBJ2-1; 7 bases align to TRBD1. Germline V gene lookup returns CDR1 SQVTM and CDR2 ANQGSEA. V shed 0 bases and J 2 bases; nucleotides not matched to a gene: 7. The CDR3 has 16 amino acids.

This clonotype has at least ten counts. Found in a library prepared for alpha chains, this beta chain is an off-target read, and its abundance has little meaning. The chain combines TRBV28 with TRBJ2-2; D gene unclear. Trimming removed 7 bases at V and 0 bases at J, with 6 bases between. CDR1 and CDR2 (germline): MDHEN, SYDVKM. CDR3 length: 13 residues. The DNA for the CDR3 is TGTGCCAGCATTAAGGCGAACACCGGGGAGCTGTTTTTT. Translation gives CASIKANTGELFF.

This clonotype counts as medium-sized. In a library made to pick up alpha chains, this beta chain is a stray read with a size that means little. The rearrangement joins TRBV11-3 to TRBJ2-1; TRBD2 matches 11 bases. The CDR3 has 18 residues. Unmatched junction bases numbered 10, after V lost 5 bases and J lost 1 base. Germline CDR1 reads SGHNT; CDR2 reads YENEEA. In DNA, the CDR3 is TGTGCCAGCAGCCCGGGGACTAGCGGAGGGGGGTCCTACAATGAGCAGTTCTTC. Its translation is CASSPGTSGGGSYNEQFF.

This clonotype came up many times. As an off-target read in a library built for alpha chains, this beta chain has a frequency of little significance. The chain uses TRBV6-6 and TRBJ1-2; no definite D call. Germline values: CDR1 MNHNY, CDR2 SVGAGI (reference sequence). The CDR3 is 12 amino acids. Trimming stripped 5 bases from V and 5 bases from J, with 9 bases between. The CDR3 bases are TGTGCCAGCAGTAACATTGGATATGGCTACACCTTC. Translation: CASSNIGYGYTF.

This clonotype was detected ten times or more. With the library built for alpha chains, this beta chain is off target and its frequency is not meaningful. The rearrangement links TRBV12-3 or TRBV12-4 to TRBJ2-5; D is unresolved. The V end was cut by 5 bases, the J end by 1 base, with 14 bases between. The CDR3 contains 15 residues. The CDR3 region is CASSSPLDRQETQYF. The CDR3 DNA is TGTGCCAGCAGTAGCCCTCTGGATCGCCAAGAGACCCAGTACTTC.

This clonotype qualifies as medium-sized. Found in a library prepared for alpha chains, this beta chain is an off-target read, and its abundance has little meaning. The chain uses TRBV7-2 and TRBJ2-1, with no clear D. The CDR3 length is 13 residues. Trimming took off 5 bases at V and 12 bases at J, with 17 bases between the two ends. Per the germline V gene, CDR1 is SGHTA and CDR2 is FQGNSA. As DNA, the CDR3 is TGTGCCAGCAGCCGCACCTTAGTTAGGGCGCAGTTCTTC. Translating it yields CASSRTLVRAQFF.

This clonotype counts as large (0.1 to 1%). With the library built for alpha chains, this beta chain is off target and its frequency is not meaningful. The chain recombines TRBV9 with TRBJ2-2; the D is unclear. The CDR3 consists of 16 residues. Germline V lookup: CDR1 SGDLS, CDR2 YYNGEE. Trimming removed 4 bases at V and 0 bases at J, with 13 bases between. The CDR3 loop reads CASSFPGGTNTGELFF. The CDR3 DNA reads TGTGCCAGCAGCTTCCCGGGTGGGACGAACACCGGGGAGCTGTTTTTT.

This clonotype is deemed large. Being off target in a library aimed at alpha chains, this beta chain has a size of little meaning. The chain joins TRBV7-3 to TRBJ1-1, with D tentatively TRBD1 (5 bases). Deletions cut 5 bases from V and 5 bases from J, with 12 bases between. There are 13 residues in the CDR3. In germline, CDR1 is SGHTA, CDR2 FQGTGA. The DNA for the CDR3 is TGTGCCAGCAGCGGGAAGGGGAGAACTGAAGCTTTCTTT. This encodes CASSGKGRTEAFF.

By sample fraction, this clonotype is medium-sized (0.01 to 0.1%). As an off-target read in a library built for alpha chains, this beta chain has a frequency of little significance. The chain recombines TRBV20-1 with TRBJ1-5, with unresolved D. The V gene lost 1 base and the J gene lost 7 bases, with 11 bases spanning the gap. The CDR3 contains 13 residues. Germline CDR1 is DFQATT and CDR2 is SNEGSKA (reference sequence). CDR3 bases: TGCAGTGCTAGAGGGGGTACGGGACAGCCCCAGCATTTT. It translates to CSARGGTGQPQHF.

This clonotype showed up just a few times. This beta chain is off target for a library built for alpha chains, so its abundance means little. The chain joins TRBV5-1 to TRBJ2-1, with D possibly being TRBD1 or TRBD2 (5 bases each). The CDR3 is 14 amino acids. Germline CDR1 is SGHRS and CDR2 is YFSETQ. V was trimmed by 0 bases and J by 4 bases, leaving 8 bases between them. CDR3 in amino acids: CASSLGDQYNEQFF. In nucleotides, the CDR3 is TGCGCCAGCAGCTTGGGGGACCAGTACAATGAGCAGTTCTTC.

This clonotype is medium-sized in the sample. The size of this beta chain means little, since it is a stray read in a library made for alpha chains. The chain couples TRBV7-9 to TRBJ2-4, with D perhaps assigned TRBD1 or TRBD2 (6 bases each). This CDR3 comprises 16 residues. Trimming removed 1 base at V and 3 bases at J, with 13 bases between. Per the germline V gene, CDR1 is SEHNR and CDR2 is FQNEAQ (reference sequence). Here the CDR3 reads CASSLVGGHGKNIQYF. CDR3 sequence (DNA): TGTGCCAGCAGCTTAGTGGGGGGCCACGGCAAAAACATTCAGTACTTC.

This clonotype was seen ten or more times. This beta chain appears as a stray read in a library generated for alpha chains; its size is not informative. J is TRBJ2-3 and V is TRBV7-2, with 12 bases matching TRBD2. V was pared by 10 bases and J by 4 bases, with 9 bases of the junction left unmatched. CDR1 is SGHTA and CDR2 is FQGNSA in the germline V gene. The CDR3 is 15 amino acids. CDR3 in amino acids: CATNLAGGRADTQYF. The CDR3 nucleotides are TGTGCCACCAATCTAGCGGGGGGGCGCGCAGATACGCAGTATTTT.

By share of the sample, this clonotype is medium-sized. This beta chain is an unintended read in a library built for alpha chains; its size means little. The rearrangement joins TRBV7-9 to TRBJ2-2, with D tentatively TRBD1 (6 bases). The V end was cut by 5 bases, the J end by 1 base, with 14 bases between. The CDR3 contains 16 residues. Germline values: CDR1 SEHNR, CDR2 FQNEAQ (reference sequence). The CDR3 DNA reads TGTGCCAGCAGCCCTCTTCCGGGACAGAACACCGGGGAGCTGTTTTTT. Its protein product is CASSPLPGQNTGELFF.

Remarks on this clonotype: Since it is a stray read in a library aimed at alpha chains, this beta chain has a size that is not meaningful. The V and J genes are TRBV5-5 and TRBJ2-7, with D perhaps given as TRBD1 or TRBD2 (5 bases each). V was trimmed by 3 bases and J by 6 bases, leaving 19 bases between them. Per germline, CDR1 SGHKS and CDR2 YYEKEE (reference sequence). There are 15 residues in the CDR3. CDR3 protein: CASSSAGASFREQYF. For the CDR3, the DNA is TGTGCCAGCAGCTCCGCCGGGGCTAGCTTCCGCGAGCAGTACTTC. Full variable domain (rest looked up from reference TRBV5-5 and TRBJ2-7): DAGVTQSPTHLIKTRGQQVTLRCSPISGHKSVSWYQQVLGQGPQFIFQYYEKEERGRGNFPDRFSARQFPNYSSELNVNALLLGDSALYLCASSSAGASFREQYFGPGTRLTVT.

By sample fraction, this clonotype is large (0.1 to 1%). Found in a library prepared for alpha chains, this beta chain is an off-target read, and its abundance has little meaning. The chain carries TRBV18 and TRBJ1-2; weak D call: TRBD1 (6 bases). The ends were cut back, 1 base at V and 8 bases at J, with 11 bases in the middle. CDR3 length: 13 amino acids. CDR1 and CDR2 (germline): KGHSH, LQKENI. The CDR3 DNA is TGTGCCAGCTCACCACGTGAAGGGGGAGGCTACACCTTC. Its translation is CASSPREGGGYTF. Based on the CDR3 plus reference TRBV18 and TRBJ1-2, the full variable domain is NAGVMQNPRHLVRRRGQEARLRCSPMKGHSHVYWYRQLPEEGLKFMVYLQKENIIDESGMPKERFSAEFPKEGPSILRIQQVVRGDSAAYFCASSPREGGGYTFGSGTRLTVV.